Presented here are 7 T cell receptor beta chains from one specimen sequenced in a study of blood T cell repertoires in COVID-19. TCRdb keeps only in-frame clones here, not all; method: immunoSEQ multiplex PCR. The sample carries some 220,000 clones, 80% recorded once. The material sequenced was peripheral blood. The receptor set was obtained from a woman between 65 and 79 years old with acute or convalescent COVID-19.

V gene TRBV28 combines with J gene TRBJ2-1, with 11 bases that match TRBD2. The CDR3 is 18 residues long. CDR1 and CDR2 from the germline V gene are MDHEN and SYDVKM. V shed 7 bases and J 13 bases; nucleotides not matched to a gene: 24. The CDR3 reads CASKAVTGTSGLSMKQFF. CDR3 nucleotides: TGTGCCAGCAAAGCCGTAACCGGGACTAGCGGATTATCAATGAAACAGTTCTTC.

The CDR3 loop reads CASSPRQGKNTEAFF. For the CDR3, the DNA is TGTGCCAGCAGCCCAAGACAGGGGAAGAACACTGAAGCTTTCTTT. V usage is TRBV7-9 and J usage is TRBJ1-1; 8 nucleotides line up with TRBD1. CDR1 SEHNR and CDR2 FQNEAQ come from the germline V gene (reference sequence). The CDR3 sequence is 15 residues long. The trim removed 5 bases at V and 1 base at J, leaving 6 bases unmatched.

This clone was recorded once. The genes are TRBV6-2 or TRBV6-3 and TRBJ2-1; TRBD2 matches at 9 bases. The CDR3 contains 15 residues. Germline-derived CDR1 and CDR2 are MNHEY and SVGEGT. V shed 0 bases and J 7 bases; nucleotides not matched to a gene: 4. The CDR3 loop is CASSYSVSGGNEQFF. CDR3 DNA: TGTGCCAGCAGTTACTCGGTTAGCGGGGGAAATGAGCAGTTCTTC.

V is TRBV19 and J is TRBJ1-5, with unresolved D. V was pared by 1 base and J by 1 base, with 14 bases between. CDR3 length equals 17 residues. CDR1 LNHDA and CDR2 SQIVND come from the germline V gene (reference sequence). This CDR3 is CASSIGWQRISNQPQHF. In DNA form, the CDR3 reads TGTGCCAGTAGTATAGGATGGCAGAGGATCAGCAATCAGCCCCAGCATTTT.

The J gene is TRBJ2-6, the V gene TRBV15, with TRBD2 matching over 7 bases. Germline CDR1 LNHNV, CDR2 YYDKDF (reference sequence). Trimming at V came to 3 bases and at J to 0 bases, leaving 5 bases not matched to a gene. The CDR3 is 17 residues long. The DNA for the CDR3 is TGTGCCACCAGCAGGACGACTAGCCTCTCTGGGGCCAACGTCCTGACTTTC. It specifies CATSRTTSLSGANVLTF.

The chain uses TRBV9 and TRBJ2-3; D call uncertain. Germline V gene data show CDR1 as SGDLS and CDR2 as YYNGEE. The ends were cut back, 0 bases at V and 1 base at J, with 6 bases in the middle. The CDR3 extends over 14 amino acids. CDR3 protein: CASSVETGTDTQYF. The CDR3 nucleotides are TGTGCCAGCAGCGTAGAAACAGGCACAGATACGCAGTATTTT.

CDR3 protein: CASSLGQGAETQYF. CDR3 DNA sequence: TGTGCCAGCAGCTTAGGACAGGGGGCAGAGACCCAGTACTTC. The V and J genes are TRBV7-6 and TRBJ2-5; 10 nucleotides line up with TRBD1. Germline-derived CDR1 and CDR2 are SGHVS and FNYEAQ. There are 14 residues in the CDR3. J was trimmed by 4 bases and V by 1 base; bases with no gene match: 0.